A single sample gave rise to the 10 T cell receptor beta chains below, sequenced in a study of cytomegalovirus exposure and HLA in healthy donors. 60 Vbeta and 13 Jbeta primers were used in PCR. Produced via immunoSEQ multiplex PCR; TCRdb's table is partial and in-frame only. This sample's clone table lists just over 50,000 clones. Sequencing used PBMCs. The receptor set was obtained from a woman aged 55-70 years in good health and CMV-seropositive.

The chain's CDR3 is CASRRLRVPLPNEKLFF. The CDR3 nucleotides read TGTGCCAGCAGGCGCCTCAGGGTCCCACTTCCTAATGAAAAACTGTTTTTT. This sequence joins TRBV11-2 and TRBJ1-4; D possibly corresponds to TRBD1 (5 bases). The germline CDR1 and CDR2 sequences are SGHAT and FQNNGV. The CDR3 has 17 residues. Trimming shortened V by 6 bases and J by 3 bases, and 20 bases separated the two germline ends.

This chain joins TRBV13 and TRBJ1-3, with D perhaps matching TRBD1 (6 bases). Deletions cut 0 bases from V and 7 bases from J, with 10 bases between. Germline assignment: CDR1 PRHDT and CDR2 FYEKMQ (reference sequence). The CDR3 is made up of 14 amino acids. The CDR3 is CASSLGETGNTIYF. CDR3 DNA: TGTGCCAGCAGCTTAGGGGAAACAGGGAACACCATATATTTT.

The DNA of the CDR3 is TGTGCCAGCAGCTTGGGACTAGCGGCGACTCGGGGAAAATACGAGCAGTACTTC. As protein: CASSLGLAATRGKYEQYF. The chain recombines TRBV5-8 with TRBJ2-7; the match to TRBD2 covers 9 bases. The CDR3 length is 18 residues. Germline V gene sequence: CDR1 SGHTS, CDR2 YDEGEE. V trimming: 0 bases; J trimming: 4 bases; junction bases outside the gene matches: 14.

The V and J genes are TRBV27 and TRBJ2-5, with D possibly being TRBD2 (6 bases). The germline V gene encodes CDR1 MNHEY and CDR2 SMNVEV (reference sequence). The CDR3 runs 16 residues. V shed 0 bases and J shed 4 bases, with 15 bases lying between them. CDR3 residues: CASSLSIGGEGETQYF. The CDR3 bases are TGTGCCAGCAGTTTATCGATCGGGGGTGAGGGAGAGACCCAGTACTTC.

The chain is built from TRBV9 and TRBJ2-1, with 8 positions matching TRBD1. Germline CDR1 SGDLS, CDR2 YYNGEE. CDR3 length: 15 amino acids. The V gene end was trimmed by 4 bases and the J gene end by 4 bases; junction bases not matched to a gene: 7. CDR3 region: CASSPTGDTYNEQFF. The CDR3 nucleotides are TGTGCCAGCAGCCCGACAGGGGACACATACAATGAGCAGTTCTTC.

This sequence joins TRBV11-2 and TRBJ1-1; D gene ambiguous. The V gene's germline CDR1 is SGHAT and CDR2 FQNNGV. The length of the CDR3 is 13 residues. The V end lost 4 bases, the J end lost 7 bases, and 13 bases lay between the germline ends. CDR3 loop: CASSSAALIEAFF. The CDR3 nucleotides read TGTGCCAGCAGCTCCGCGGCGCTTATTGAAGCTTTCTTT. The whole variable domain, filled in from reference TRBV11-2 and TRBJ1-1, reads EAGVAQSPRYKIIEKRQSVAFWCNPISGHATLYWYQQILGQGPKLLIQFQNNGVVDDSQLPKDRFSAERLKGVDSTLKIQPAKLEDSAVYLCASSSAALIEAFFGQGTRLTVV.

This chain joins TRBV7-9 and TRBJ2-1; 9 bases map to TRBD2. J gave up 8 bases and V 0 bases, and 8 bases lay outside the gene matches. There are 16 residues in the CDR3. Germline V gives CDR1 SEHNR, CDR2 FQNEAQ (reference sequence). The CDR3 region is CASSLAALAGNDEQFF. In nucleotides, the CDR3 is TGTGCCAGCAGCTTAGCGGCACTAGCGGGCAACGATGAGCAGTTCTTC.

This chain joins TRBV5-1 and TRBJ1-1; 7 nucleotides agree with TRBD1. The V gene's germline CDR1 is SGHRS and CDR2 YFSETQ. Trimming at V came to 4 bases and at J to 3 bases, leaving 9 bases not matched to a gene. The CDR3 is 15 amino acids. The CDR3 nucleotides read TGCGCCAGCAGCGTCCTTCACAGGGGAGACACTGAAGCTTTCTTT. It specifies CASSVLHRGDTEAFF.

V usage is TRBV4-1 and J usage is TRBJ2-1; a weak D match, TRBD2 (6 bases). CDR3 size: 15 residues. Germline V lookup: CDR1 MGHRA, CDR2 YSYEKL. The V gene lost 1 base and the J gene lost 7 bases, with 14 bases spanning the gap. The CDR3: CASSQARDLVNEQFF. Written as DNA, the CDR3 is TGCGCCAGCAGCCAAGCGCGGGACCTCGTGAATGAGCAGTTCTTC.

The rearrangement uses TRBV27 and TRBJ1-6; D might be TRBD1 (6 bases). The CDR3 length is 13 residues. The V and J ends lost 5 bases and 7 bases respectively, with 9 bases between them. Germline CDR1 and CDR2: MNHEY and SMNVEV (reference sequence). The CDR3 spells CASSLDRNSPLHF. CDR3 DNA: TGTGCCAGCAGTCTCGACAGGAATTCACCCCTCCACTTT.